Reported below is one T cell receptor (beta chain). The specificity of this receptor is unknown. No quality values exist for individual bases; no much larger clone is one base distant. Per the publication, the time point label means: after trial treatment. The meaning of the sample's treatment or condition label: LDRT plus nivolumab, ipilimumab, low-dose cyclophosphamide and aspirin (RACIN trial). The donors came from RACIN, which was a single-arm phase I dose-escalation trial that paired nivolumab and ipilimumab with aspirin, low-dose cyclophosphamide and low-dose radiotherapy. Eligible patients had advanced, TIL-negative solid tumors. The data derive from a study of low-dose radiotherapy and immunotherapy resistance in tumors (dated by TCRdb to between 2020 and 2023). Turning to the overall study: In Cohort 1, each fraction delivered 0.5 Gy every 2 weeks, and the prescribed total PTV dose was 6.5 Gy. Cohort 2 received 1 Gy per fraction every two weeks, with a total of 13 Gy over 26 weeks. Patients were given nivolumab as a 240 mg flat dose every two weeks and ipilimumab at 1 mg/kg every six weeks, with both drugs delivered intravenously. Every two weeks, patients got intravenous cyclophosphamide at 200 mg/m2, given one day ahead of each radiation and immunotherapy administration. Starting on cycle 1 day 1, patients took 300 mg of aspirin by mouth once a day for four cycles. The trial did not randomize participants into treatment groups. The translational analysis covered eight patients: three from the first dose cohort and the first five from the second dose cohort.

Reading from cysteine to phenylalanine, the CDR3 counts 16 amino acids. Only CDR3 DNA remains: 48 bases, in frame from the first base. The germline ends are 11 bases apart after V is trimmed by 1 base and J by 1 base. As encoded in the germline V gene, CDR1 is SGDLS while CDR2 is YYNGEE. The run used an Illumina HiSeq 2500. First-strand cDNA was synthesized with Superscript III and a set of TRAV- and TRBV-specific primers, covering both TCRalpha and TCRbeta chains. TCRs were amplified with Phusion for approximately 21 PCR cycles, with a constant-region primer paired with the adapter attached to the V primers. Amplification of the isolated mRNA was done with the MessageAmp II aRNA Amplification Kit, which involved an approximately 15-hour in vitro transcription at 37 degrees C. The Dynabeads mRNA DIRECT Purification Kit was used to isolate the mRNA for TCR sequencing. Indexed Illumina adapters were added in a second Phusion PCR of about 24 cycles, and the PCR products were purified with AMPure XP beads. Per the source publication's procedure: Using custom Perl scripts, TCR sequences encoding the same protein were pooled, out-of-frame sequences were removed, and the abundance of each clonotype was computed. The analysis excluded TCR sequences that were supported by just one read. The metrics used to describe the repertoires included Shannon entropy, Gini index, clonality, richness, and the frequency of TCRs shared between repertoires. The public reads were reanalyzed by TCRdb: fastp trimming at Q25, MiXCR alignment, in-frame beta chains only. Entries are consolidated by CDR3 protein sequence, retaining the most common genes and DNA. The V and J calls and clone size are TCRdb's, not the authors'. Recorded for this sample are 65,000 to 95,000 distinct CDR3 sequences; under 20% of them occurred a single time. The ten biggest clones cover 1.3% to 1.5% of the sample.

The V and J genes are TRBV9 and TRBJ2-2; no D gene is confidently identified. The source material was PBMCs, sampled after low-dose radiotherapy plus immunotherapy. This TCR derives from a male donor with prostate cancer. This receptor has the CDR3 CASSVNRAENTGELFF. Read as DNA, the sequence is TGTGCCAGCAGCGTAAATCGGGCGGAGAACACCGGGGAGCTGTTTTTT.